This T cell receptor (beta chain) emerged from a study of T cell responses to AZD1222 COVID-19 vaccine. Study observations and caveats: Spike-specific TCRs gained breadth and depth after people received two AZD1222 doses. Without day 14 samples, only post-peak T cell repertoires were studied. Nearly half of unique spike-specific TCRs reportedly avoided B.1.351 and B.1.1.7 mutated regions.

Comments on this clone: No antigen is known for it.

Some clones are missing from TCRdb's copy, which holds only in-frame ones; the method was immunoSEQ multiplex PCR. The table includes some 50,000 clones, 70% to 90% detected once. Germline CDR1 reads LNHDA; CDR2 reads SQIVND (reference sequence). The V end lost 3 bases, the J end lost 1 base, and 12 bases lay between the germline ends. The CDR3 runs to 15 residues. The origin of this receptor is an adult in good health. V usage is TRBV19 and J usage is TRBJ1-1; D not certain. This specimen consisted of peripheral blood, obtained on day 0 of AZD1222 vaccination. CDR3 bases: TGTGCCAGTAGTATGATGAGAGGCCGGAACACTGAAGCTTTCTTT. Its protein product is CASSMMRGRNTEAFF.